The entry that follows covers one TCR beta chain sequence. Its specificity is not known. The data belong to a study of T cells in Graves' hyperthyroidism and ophthalmopathy. Study observations and caveats: Ophthalmopathy was identified by the model a median approximately 6.9 months ahead of onset. Most thyroid clonotypes expanded above 0.001 were also detected in blood.

RNA transcripts served as the template for amplifying TCR beta CDR3 regions. A first-round RT-PCR of the TCR CDR3 used the HTBI primer set. TCRdb reprocessed the multiplex PCR reads via MiXCR and lists one record per CDR3 protein. The profile shows a few hundred thousand distinct CDR3 sequences, about 43% of them singletons. In patients aged 18 to 65, hyperthyroidism was newly diagnosed, with duration under 2 months. The clonotype originates from a woman under 30 with Graves' hyperthyroidism. The sample comprised peripheral blood or thyroid tissue (not recorded which).

CDR3 sequence (DNA): TGTGCCAGCAGCTTAGCGGGGGCTAGCGGGAGCGACACCGGGGAGCTGTTTTTT. Protein: CASSLAGASGSDTGELFF. The chain employs TRBV7-9 and TRBJ2-2; the match to TRBD2 covers 10 bases. V lost 0 bases to trimming and J lost 3 bases; unmatched junction nucleotides: 7. This CDR3 region has 18 residues. Germline V gives CDR1 SEHNR, CDR2 FQNEAQ (reference sequence).